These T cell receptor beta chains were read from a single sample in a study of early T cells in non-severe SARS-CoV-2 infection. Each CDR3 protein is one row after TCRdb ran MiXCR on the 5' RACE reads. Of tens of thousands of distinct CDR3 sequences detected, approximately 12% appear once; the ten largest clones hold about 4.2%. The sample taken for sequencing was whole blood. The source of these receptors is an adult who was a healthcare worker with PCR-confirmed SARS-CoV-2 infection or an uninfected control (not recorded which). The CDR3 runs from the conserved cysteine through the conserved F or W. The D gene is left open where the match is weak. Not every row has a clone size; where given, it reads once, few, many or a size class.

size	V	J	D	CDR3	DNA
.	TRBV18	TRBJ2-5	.	CASSQSRETQYF	TGTGCCAGCTCACAGAGCCGAGAGACCCAGTACTTC
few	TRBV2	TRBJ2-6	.	CASNKQGSGANVLTF	TGTGCCAGCAACAAACAGGGTTCTGGGGCCAACGTCCTGACTTTC
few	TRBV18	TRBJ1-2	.	CASLQDRAFSYGYTF	TGTGCCAGCTTGCAGGACAGAGCCTTTTCCTATGGCTACACCTTC
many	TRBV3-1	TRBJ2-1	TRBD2	CASSPRTSGGYNEQFF	TGTGCCAGCAGCCCAAGGACTAGCGGGGGGTACAATGAGCAGTTCTTC
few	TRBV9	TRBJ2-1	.	CASSPGEGAASSYNEQFF	TGTGCCAGCAGCCCAGGGGAGGGGGCAGCGAGCTCCTACAATGAGCAGTTCTTC
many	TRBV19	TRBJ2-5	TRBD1	CASSPGQVTQETQYF	TGTGCCAGTAGTCCCGGACAGGTCACCCAAGAGACCCAGTACTTC
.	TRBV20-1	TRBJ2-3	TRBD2	CSARNSGGADTQYF	TGCAGTGCTAGAAACAGCGGGGGGGCAGATACGCAGTATTTT
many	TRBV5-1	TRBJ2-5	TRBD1	CASSSPRGQKTQYF	TGCGCCAGCAGCTCACCGAGGGGGCAGAAGACCCAGTACTTC
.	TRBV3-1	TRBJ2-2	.	CASSQGLNTGELFF	TGTGCCAGCAGCCAAGGTCTGAACACCGGGGAGCTGTTTTTT
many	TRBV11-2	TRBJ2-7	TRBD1	CASSPRQGPYEQYF	TGTGCCAGCAGTCCCAGACAGGGCCCCTACGAGCAGTACTTC
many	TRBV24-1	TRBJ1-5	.	CTPGRLGSGNQPQHF	TGTACCCCGGGTCGGCTTGGCAGTGGCAATCAGCCCCAGCATTTT
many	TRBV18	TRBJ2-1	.	CASSPPGSLFYNEQFF	TGTGCCAGCTCACCACCTGGCAGCCTTTTCTACAATGAGCAGTTCTTC
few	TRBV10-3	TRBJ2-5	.	CAISGERVGGRQETQYF	TGTGCCATCAGTGGTGAACGGGTGGGCGGCCGCCAAGAGACCCAGTACTTC
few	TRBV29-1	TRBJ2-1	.	CSTQTSAAEQFF	TGCAGCACACAAACGTCGGCGGCTGAGCAGTTCTTC
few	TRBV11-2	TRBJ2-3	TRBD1	CASSLRVGQGRFGNTDTQYF	TGTGCCAGCAGCTTACGGGTGGGACAGGGTCGTTTCGGGAACACAGATACGCAGTATTTT
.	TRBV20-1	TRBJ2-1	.	CSATSTWAVPWGEQFF	TGCAGTGCAACCAGTACGTGGGCGGTCCCCTGGGGTGAGCAGTTCTTC
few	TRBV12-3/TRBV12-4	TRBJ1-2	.	CASSSRGKPNYGYTF	TGTGCCAGCAGTTCCAGGGGAAAACCCAACTATGGCTACACCTTC
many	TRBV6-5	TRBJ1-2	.	CASSSSINYGYTF	TGTGCCAGCAGTTCAAGTATTAACTATGGCTACACCTTC
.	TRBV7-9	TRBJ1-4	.	CASSPTRGRANEKLFF	TGTGCCAGCAGCCCCACACGAGGACGGGCTAATGAAAAACTGTTTTTT
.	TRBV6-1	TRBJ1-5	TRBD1	CASRRDRDKQPQHF	TGTGCCAGCAGGAGGGACAGGGATAAACAGCCCCAGCATTTT
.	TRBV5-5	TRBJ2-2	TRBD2	CASSYPGTSGGKNTGELFF	TGTGCCAGCAGCTATCCCGGGACTAGCGGGGGGAAGAACACCGGGGAGCTGTTTTTT
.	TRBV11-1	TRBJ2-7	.	CASSREGARGYEQYF	TGTGCCAGCAGCAGGGAGGGGGCGCGGGGCTACGAGCAGTACTTC
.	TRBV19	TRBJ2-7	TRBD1	CASSETGLFYEQYF	TGTGCCAGTAGTGAGACAGGGTTGTTCTACGAGCAGTACTTC
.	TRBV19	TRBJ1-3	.	CASSTASSSGNTIYF	TGTGCCAGTAGTACCGCCTCAAGCTCTGGAAACACCATATATTTT
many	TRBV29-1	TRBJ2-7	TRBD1	CSVAPWAGGSYEQYF	TGCAGCGTTGCTCCTTGGGCAGGGGGTTCCTACGAGCAGTACTTC
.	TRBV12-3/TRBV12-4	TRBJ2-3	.	CASSPIRTTPSTDTQYF	TGTGCCAGCAGTCCCATCAGGACAACCCCGAGCACAGATACGCAGTATTTT
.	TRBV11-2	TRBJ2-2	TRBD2	CASASPPAGVRTGELFF	TGTGCCAGCGCCTCCCCTCCTGCGGGGGTTCGCACCGGGGAGCTGTTTTTT
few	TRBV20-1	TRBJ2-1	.	CSARDPQGWYNEQFF	TGCAGTGCTAGAGATCCCCAGGGGTGGTACAATGAGCAGTTCTTC
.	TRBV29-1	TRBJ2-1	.	CSVGVSSYNEQFF	TGCAGCGTTGGTGTGAGCTCCTACAATGAGCAGTTCTTC
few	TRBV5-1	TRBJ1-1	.	CASSLTGMNTEAFF	TGCGCCAGCAGCTTGACAGGGATGAACACTGAAGCTTTCTTT
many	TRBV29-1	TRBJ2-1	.	CSAPRRDLYNEQFF	TGCAGCGCCCCTCGGAGGGACTTATACAATGAGCAGTTCTTC
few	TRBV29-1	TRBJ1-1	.	CSVGDPGTEAFF	TGCAGCGTGGGGGACCCCGGAACTGAAGCTTTCTTT
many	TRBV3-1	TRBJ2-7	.	CASSPRSGARLRDEQYF	TGTGCCAGCAGCCCCAGATCGGGGGCCCGACTAAGGGACGAGCAGTACTTC
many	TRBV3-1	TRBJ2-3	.	CASSSDTDTQYF	TGTGCCAGCAGCTCAGACACAGATACGCAGTATTTT
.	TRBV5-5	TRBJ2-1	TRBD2	CASSLGLALSSYNEQFF	TGTGCCAGCAGCTTGGGACTAGCCCTCAGCTCCTACAATGAGCAGTTCTTC
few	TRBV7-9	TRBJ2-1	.	CASSLEHNSYNEQFF	TGTGCCAGCAGCTTAGAACACAACTCCTACAATGAGCAGTTCTTC
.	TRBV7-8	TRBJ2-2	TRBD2	CASKRLARDTGELFF	TGTGCCAGCAAACGACTAGCCAGGGACACCGGGGAGCTGTTTTTT